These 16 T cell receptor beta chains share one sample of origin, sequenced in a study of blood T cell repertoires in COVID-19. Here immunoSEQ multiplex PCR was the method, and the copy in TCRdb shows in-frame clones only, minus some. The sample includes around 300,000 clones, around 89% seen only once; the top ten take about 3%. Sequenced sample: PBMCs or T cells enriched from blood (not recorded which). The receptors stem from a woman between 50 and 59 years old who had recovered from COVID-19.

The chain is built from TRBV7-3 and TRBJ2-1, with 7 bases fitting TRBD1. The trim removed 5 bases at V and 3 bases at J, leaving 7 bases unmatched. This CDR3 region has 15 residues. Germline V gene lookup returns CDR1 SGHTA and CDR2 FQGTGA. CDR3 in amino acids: CASSLSTGIYNEQFF. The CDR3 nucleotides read TGTGCCAGCAGCCTCTCGACAGGGATCTACAATGAGCAGTTCTTC.

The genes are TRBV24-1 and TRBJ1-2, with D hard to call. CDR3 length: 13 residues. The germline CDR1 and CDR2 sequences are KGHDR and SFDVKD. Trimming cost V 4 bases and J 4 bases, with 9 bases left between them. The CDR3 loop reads CATSEGGLYGYTF. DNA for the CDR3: TGTGCCACCAGTGAAGGAGGGCTCTATGGCTACACCTTC.

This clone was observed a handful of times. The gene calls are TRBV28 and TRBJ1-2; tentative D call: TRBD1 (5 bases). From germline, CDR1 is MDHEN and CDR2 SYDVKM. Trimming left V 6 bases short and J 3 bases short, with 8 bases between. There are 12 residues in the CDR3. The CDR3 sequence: CASRGRYYGYTF. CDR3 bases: TGTGCCAGCAGGGGGCGGTACTATGGCTACACCTTC.

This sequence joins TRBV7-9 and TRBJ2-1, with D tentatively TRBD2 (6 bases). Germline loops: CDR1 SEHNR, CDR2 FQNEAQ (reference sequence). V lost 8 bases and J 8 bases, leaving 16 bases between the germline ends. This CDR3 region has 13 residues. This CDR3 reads CASDRRAGDEQFF. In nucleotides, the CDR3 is TGTGCCAGCGACCGGAGGGCGGGCGATGAGCAGTTCTTC.

The CDR3 reads CASSYGAPYEQYF. Here the CDR3 DNA reads TGTGCCAGCAGTTACGGGGCGCCCTACGAGCAGTACTTC. This chain uses TRBV6-2 or TRBV6-3 with TRBJ2-7, with a weak D call TRBD1 (5 bases). Germline V gene lookup returns CDR1 MNHEY and CDR2 SVGEGT. This CDR3 is built from 13 residues. Trimming shortened V by 2 bases and J by 2 bases, and 7 bases separated the two germline ends.

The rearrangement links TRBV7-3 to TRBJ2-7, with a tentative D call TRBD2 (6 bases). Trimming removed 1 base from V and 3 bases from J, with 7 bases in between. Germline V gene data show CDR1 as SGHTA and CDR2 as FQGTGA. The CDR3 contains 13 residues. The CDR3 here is CASSLSGNYEQYF. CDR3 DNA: TGTGCCAGCAGCTTAAGCGGGAACTACGAGCAGTACTTC.

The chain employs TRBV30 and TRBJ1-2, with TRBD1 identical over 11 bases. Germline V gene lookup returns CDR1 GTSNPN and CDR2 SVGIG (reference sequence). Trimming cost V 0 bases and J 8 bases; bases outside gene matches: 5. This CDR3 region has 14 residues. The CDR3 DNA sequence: TGTGCCTGGAGTGTACTGGACAGGGGGCAAGGCTACACCTTC. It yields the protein CAWSVLDRGQGYTF.

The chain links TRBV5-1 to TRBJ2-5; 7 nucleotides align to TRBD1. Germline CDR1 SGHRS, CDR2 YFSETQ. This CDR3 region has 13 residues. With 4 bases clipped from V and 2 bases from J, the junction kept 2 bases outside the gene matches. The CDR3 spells CASSRGQQETQYF. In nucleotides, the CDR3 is TGCGCCAGCAGCAGGGGACAGCAAGAGACCCAGTACTTC.

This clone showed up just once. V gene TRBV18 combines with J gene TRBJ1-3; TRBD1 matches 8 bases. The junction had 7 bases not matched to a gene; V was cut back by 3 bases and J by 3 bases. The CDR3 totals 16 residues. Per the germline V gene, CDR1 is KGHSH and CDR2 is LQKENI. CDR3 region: CASSPGQAALGNTIYF. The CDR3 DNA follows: TGTGCCAGCTCACCGGGACAGGCGGCTCTTGGAAACACCATATATTTT.

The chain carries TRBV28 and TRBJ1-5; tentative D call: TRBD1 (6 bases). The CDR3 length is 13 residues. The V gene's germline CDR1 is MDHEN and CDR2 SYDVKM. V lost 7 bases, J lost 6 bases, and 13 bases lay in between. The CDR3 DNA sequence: TGTGCCAGCAAAGGGGAGGGGGGTCAGCCCCAGCATTTT. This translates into CASKGEGGQPQHF.

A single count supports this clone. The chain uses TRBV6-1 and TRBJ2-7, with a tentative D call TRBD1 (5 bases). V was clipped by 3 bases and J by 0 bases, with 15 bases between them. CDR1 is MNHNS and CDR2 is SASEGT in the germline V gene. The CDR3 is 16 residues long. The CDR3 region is CASSDPRQRSSYEQYF. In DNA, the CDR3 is TGTGCCAGCAGTGACCCCAGACAGAGGAGCTCCTACGAGCAGTACTTC.

CDR3 DNA: TGTGCCAGCAGCCCGAGACAGACTTTCTCTGGAAACACCATATATTTT. As protein: CASSPRQTFSGNTIYF. The V call is TRBV21-1, the J call TRBJ1-3; TRBD1, the table's D call, was not compared with the DNA. TRBV21-1 corresponds to a pseudogene. The CDR3 has 16 residues.

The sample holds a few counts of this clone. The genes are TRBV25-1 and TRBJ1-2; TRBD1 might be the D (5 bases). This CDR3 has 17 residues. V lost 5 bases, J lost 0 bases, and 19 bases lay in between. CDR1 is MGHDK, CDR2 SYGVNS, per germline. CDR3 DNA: TGTGCCAGCAGTCCCGACGGGCGGGGCATACCTAACTATGGCTACACCTTC. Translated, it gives CASSPDGRGIPNYGYTF.

CDR3 sequence: CASSLDPGLVQGEQFF. The CDR3, as DNA: TGTGCCAGCAGTCTAGACCCGGGTCTAGTTCAAGGTGAGCAGTTCTTC. The gene calls are TRBV27 and TRBJ2-1; D remains unclear. CDR1 MNHEY and CDR2 SMNVEV come from the germline V gene (reference sequence). V lost 5 bases to trimming and J lost 9 bases, with 23 bases between them. The CDR3 has 16 amino acids.

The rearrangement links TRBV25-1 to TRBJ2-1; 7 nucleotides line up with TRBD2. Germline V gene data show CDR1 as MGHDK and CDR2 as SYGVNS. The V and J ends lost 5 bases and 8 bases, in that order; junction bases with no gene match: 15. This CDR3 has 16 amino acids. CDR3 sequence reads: CASSSRRGKSRDEQFF. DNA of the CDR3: TGTGCCAGCAGTAGTCGGCGGGGGAAGAGCCGCGATGAGCAGTTCTTC.

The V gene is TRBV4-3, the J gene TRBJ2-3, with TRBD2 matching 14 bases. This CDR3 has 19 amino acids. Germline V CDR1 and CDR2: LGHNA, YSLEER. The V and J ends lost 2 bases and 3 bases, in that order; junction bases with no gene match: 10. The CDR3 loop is CASSQRATSGRATTDTQYF. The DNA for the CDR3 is TGCGCCAGCAGCCAAAGGGCGACTAGCGGGAGGGCCACGACAGATACGCAGTATTTT.